This T cell receptor beta chain was obtained from a study of T cell changes during pregnancy in multiple sclerosis. V lost 10 bases to trimming and J lost 3 bases, with 9 bases between them. Germline-derived CDR1 and CDR2 are ENHRY and SYGVKD. This CDR3 has 12 amino acids. Clones were read by immunoSEQ multiplex PCR, and TCRdb kept only the in-frame ones, dropping some. The sample lists 34,000 or so clones; approximately 90% were seen once. The chain couples TRBV10-3 to TRBJ2-2; tentatively, D is TRBD1 (5 bases). This receptor was taken from a female donor with multiple sclerosis, enrolled in a pregnancy study. The specimen comprised CD8+ T cells from peripheral blood mononuclear cells, sampled in the first trimester of pregnancy. CDR3 nucleotides: TGTGCCACCCTCAGGGACACCGGGGAGCTGTTTTTT. As protein: CATLRDTGELFF.